This T cell receptor beta chain came from a study of CD8 T cells in ankylosing spondylitis. Quantitative barcoded 5'-RACE was used to prepare TCR beta libraries. One entry per CDR3 protein, called by TCRdb with MiXCR from the 5' RACE reads. Of about 160,000 distinct CDR3 sequences listed, 18% are singletons. A remark on this clonotype: Its target is unknown.

General study results and limits: According to the report, clones linked to the disease were significantly enriched in matched synovial fluid samples taken from ankylosing spondylitis patients. A subset of motif variants has previously been described in the synovial fluid and blood of reactive arthritis.

This CDR3 comprises 16 residues. The J segment lost 6 bases and the V segment lost 5 bases, leaving 11 bases of the junction unmatched. CDR1 is MDHEN, CDR2 SYDVKM, per germline. The chain links TRBV28 to TRBJ1-3; 9 nucleotides agree with TRBD1. This TCR derives from a male donor with ankylosing spondylitis or in good health (not recorded which). The specimen sequenced was blood, either unsorted or a sorted T cell fraction (not recorded which). As DNA, the CDR3 is TGTGCCAGCAGTCGCCACGGGACAGGGTTTGCAAACACCATATATTTT. Encoded protein: CASSRHGTGFANTIYF.